This T cell receptor (beta chain) appears in the sequencing data of a study of blood T cell repertoires in COVID-19. Study summary: The United States, Italy and Spain were the sources of the acute and convalescent COVID-19 samples.

Repertoires were generated with immunoSEQ multiplex PCR, while TCRdb's copy carries only in-frame clones and drops some. The table has around 180,000 clones, approximately 85% seen once. Cohort 3 donors were reported recovered after two negative PCRs, clearance, or symptom resolution. Sequencing used PBMCs or T cells enriched from blood (not recorded which). This clonotype originated in a woman aged 25-40 years who had recovered from COVID-19.

Written as DNA, the CDR3 is TGTGCCAGCAGCTTGGGACTAGCGGGGTACGAGCAGTACTTC. It is translated as CASSLGLAGYEQYF. V is TRBV9 and J is TRBJ2-7, with 13 positions matching TRBD2. The germline CDR1 and CDR2 sequences are SGDLS and YYNGEE. V dropped 4 bases and J dropped 4; count of bases not matched to a gene: 2. The CDR3 is 14 amino acids. Based on the CDR3 plus reference TRBV9 and TRBJ2-7, the full variable domain is DSGVTQTPKHLITATGQRVTLRCSPRSGDLSVYWYQQSLDQGLQFLIQYYNGEERAKGNILERFSAQQFPDLHSELNLSSLELGDSALYFCASSLGLAGYEQYFGPGTRLTVT.